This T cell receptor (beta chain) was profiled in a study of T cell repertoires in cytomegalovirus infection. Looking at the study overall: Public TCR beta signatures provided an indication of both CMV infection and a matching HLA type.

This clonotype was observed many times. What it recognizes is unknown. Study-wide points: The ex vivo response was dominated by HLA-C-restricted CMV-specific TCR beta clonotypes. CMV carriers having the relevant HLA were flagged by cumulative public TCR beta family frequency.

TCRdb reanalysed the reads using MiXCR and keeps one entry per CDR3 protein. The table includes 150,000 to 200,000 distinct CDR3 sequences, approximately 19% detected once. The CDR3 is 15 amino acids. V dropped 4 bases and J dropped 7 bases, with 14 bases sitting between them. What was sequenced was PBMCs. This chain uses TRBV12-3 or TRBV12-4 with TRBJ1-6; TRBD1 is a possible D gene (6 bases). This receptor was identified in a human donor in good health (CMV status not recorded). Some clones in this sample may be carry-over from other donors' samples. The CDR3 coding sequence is TGTGCCAGCAGTTCACAGGGTGGGGGCAATTCACCCCTCCACTTT. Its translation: CASSSQGGGNSPLHF.